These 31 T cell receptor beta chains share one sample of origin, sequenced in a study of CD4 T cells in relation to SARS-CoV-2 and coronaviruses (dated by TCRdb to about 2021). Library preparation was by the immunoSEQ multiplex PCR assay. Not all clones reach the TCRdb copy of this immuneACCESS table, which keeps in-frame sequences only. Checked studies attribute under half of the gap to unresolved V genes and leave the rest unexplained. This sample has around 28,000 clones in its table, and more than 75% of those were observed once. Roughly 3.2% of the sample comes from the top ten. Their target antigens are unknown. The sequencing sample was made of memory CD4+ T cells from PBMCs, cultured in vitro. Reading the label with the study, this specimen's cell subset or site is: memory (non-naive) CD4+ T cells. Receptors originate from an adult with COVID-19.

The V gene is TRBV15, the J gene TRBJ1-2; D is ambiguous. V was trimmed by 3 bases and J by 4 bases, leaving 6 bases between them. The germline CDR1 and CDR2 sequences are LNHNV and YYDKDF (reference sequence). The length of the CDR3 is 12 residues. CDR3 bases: TGTGCCACCAGCAGGGGGATCTATGGCTACACCTTC. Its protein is CATSRGIYGYTF.

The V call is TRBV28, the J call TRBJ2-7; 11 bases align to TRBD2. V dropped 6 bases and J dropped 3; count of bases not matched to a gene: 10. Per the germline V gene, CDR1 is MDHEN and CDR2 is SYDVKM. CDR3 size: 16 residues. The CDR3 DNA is TGTGCCAGCAGACCTGGAGGGACTAGCGGTTACTACGAGCAGTACTTC. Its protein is CASRPGGTSGYYEQYF.

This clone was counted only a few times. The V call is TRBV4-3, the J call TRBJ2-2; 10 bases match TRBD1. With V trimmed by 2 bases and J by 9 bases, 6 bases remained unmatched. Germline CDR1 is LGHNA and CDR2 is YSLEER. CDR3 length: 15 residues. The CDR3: CASSQSLTGGRELFF. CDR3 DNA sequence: TGCGCCAGCAGCCAATCTTTGACAGGGGGCCGGGAGCTGTTTTTT.

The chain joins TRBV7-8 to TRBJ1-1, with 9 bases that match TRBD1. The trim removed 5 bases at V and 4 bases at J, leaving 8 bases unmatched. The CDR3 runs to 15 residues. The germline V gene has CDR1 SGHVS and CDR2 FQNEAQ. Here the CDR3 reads CASSQIQGAGTEAFF. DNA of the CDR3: TGTGCCAGCAGCCAGATACAGGGGGCGGGCACTGAAGCTTTCTTT.

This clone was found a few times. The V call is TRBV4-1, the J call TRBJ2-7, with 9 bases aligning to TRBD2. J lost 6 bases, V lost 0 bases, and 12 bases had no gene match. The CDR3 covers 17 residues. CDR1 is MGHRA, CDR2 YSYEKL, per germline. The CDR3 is CASSQDLASGMPAEQYF. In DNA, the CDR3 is TGCGCCAGCAGCCAAGATCTGGCTAGCGGGATGCCTGCCGAGCAGTACTTC.

The CDR3 nucleotides read TGTGCCAGCAGCGGGAACCGGGCCCTCTCTGGAAACACCATATATTTT. Protein product: CASSGNRALSGNTIYF. The chain uses TRBV5-6 and TRBJ1-3; D is undetermined. Per the germline V gene, CDR1 is SGHDT and CDR2 is YYEEEE. Deletions cut 4 bases from V and 0 bases from J, with 14 bases between. This CDR3 is 16 amino acids long.

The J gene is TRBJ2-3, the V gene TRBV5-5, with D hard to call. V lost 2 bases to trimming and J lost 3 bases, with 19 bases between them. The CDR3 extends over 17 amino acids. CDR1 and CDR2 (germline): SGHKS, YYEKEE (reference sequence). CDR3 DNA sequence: TGTGCCAGCAGCTTTCAAGGACCGGGCGGAGCGACAGATACGCAGTATTTT. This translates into CASSFQGPGGATDTQYF.

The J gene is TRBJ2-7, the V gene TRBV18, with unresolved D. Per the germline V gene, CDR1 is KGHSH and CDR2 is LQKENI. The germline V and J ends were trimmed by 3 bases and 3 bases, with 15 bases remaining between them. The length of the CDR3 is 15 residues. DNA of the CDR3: TGTGCCAGCTCACCGGGCGAGGCGGAAAGCTACGAGCAGTACTTC. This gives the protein CASSPGEAESYEQYF.

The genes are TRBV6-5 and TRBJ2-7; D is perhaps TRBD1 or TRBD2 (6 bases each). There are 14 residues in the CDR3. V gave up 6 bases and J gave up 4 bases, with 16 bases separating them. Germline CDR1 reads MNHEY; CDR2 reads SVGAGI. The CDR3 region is CASRGGGQHYEQYF. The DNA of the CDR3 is TGTGCCAGCAGAGGGGGAGGACAGCATTACGAGCAGTACTTC.

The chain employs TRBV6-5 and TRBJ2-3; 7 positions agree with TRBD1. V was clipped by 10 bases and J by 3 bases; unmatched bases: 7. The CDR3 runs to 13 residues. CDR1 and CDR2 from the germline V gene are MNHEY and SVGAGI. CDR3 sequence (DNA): TGTGCCACCGAAGGGACAGCTACAGATACGCAGTATTTT. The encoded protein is CATEGTATDTQYF.

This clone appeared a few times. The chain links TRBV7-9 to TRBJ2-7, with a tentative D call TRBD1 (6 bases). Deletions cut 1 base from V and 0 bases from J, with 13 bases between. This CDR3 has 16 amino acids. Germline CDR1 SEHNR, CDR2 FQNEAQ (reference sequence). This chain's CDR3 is CASSLVGGRSSYEQYF. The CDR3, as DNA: TGTGCCAGCAGCTTAGTTGGGGGCAGGAGCTCCTACGAGCAGTACTTC.

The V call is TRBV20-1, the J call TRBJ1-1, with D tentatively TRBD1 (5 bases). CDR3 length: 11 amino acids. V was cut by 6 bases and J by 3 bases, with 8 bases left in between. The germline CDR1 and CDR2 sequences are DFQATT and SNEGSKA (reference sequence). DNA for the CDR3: TGCAGTGCCAGGGACTACACTGAAGCTTTCTTT. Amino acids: CSARDYTEAFF.

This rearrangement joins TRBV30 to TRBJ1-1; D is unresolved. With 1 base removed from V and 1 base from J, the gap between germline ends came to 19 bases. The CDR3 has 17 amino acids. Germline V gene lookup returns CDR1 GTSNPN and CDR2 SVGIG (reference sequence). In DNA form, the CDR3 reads TGTGCCTGGAGTGGAGGAAGCCGTCCCCGGGGGAACACTGAAGCTTTCTTT. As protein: CAWSGGSRPRGNTEAFF.

In DNA form, the CDR3 reads TGTGCCAGTAGTAACTATGCGGGAGGACCCTACGAGCAGTACTTC. This translates into CASSNYAGGPYEQYF. The chain has TRBV19 and TRBJ2-7, with 8 bases aligning to TRBD2. Per the germline V gene, CDR1 is LNHDA and CDR2 is SQIVND (reference sequence). The trim removed 4 bases at V and 2 bases at J, leaving 7 bases unmatched. This CDR3 contains 15 residues.

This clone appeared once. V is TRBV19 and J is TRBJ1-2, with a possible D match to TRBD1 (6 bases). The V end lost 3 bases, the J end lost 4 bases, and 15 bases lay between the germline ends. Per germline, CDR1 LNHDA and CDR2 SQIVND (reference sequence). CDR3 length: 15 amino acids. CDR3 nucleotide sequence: TGTGCCAGTAGTATCTTCGACGGGGGCACCTATGGCTACACCTTC. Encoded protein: CASSIFDGGTYGYTF.

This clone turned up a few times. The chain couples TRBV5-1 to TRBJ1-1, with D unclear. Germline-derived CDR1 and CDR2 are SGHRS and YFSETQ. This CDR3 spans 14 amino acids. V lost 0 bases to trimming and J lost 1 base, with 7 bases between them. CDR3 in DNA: TGCGCCAGCAGCTTGGTAATGGGGAACACTGAAGCTTTCTTT. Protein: CASSLVMGNTEAFF.

The DNA for the CDR3 is TGTGCCAGCAGCGGCCGTGGGGCGGGACCCTACGAGCAGTACTTC. Its translation is CASSGRGAGPYEQYF. The genes are TRBV6-5 and TRBJ2-7; TRBD2 might be the D (6 bases). V was clipped by 6 bases and J by 2 bases, with 17 bases between them. The germline V gene encodes CDR1 MNHEY and CDR2 SVGAGI. The CDR3 length is 15 residues.

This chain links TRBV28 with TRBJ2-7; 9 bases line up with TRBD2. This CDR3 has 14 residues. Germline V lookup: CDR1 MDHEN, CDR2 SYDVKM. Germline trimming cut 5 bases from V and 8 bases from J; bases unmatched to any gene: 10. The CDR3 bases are TGTGCCAGCAGTGACTCCGGGACTAGCCATAAGCAGTACTTC. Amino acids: CASSDSGTSHKQYF.

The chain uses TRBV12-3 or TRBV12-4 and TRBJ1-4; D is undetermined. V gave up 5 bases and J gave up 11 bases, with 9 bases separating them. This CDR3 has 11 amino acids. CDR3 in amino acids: CASSVRGKLFF. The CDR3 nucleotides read TGTGCCAGCAGTGTTAGAGGGAAACTGTTTTTT.

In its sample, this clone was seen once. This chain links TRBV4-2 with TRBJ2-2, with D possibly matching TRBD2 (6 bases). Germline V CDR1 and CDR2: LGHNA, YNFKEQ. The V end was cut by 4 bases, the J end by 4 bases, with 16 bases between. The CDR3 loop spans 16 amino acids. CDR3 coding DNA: TGTGCCAGCAGCCCCCTCCCTAGCGTGAGCACCGGGGAGCTGTTTTTT. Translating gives CASSPLPSVSTGELFF.

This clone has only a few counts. CDR3 amino acids: CATSRDLQGAGELFF. For the CDR3, the DNA is TGTGCCACCAGCAGAGATCTACAGGGGGCCGGGGAGCTGTTTTTT. The chain recombines TRBV15 with TRBJ2-2, with 8 bases that match TRBD1. CDR1 LNHNV and CDR2 YYDKDF come from the germline V gene (reference sequence). Trimming took 0 bases from V and 6 from J; bases not matched to a gene: 3. There are 15 residues in the CDR3.

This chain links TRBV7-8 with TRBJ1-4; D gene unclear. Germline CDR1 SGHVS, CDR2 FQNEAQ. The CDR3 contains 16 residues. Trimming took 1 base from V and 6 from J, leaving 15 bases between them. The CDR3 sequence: CASSLVLLGRDEKLFF. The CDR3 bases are TGTGCCAGCAGCTTAGTCCTCCTTGGACGGGATGAAAAACTGTTTTTT.

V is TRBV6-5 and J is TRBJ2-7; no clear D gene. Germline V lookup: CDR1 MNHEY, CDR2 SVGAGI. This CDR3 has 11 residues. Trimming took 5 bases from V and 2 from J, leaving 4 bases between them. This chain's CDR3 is CASSTTYEQYF. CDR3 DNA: TGTGCCAGCAGTACCACCTACGAGCAGTACTTC.

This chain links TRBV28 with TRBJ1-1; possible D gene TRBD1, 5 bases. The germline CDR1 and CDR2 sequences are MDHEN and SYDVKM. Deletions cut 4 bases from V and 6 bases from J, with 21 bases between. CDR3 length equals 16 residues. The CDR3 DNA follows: TGTGCCAGCAGTTCGACGTTGGTGGGGCAGTGGGCTGAAGCTTTCTTT. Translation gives CASSSTLVGQWAEAFF.

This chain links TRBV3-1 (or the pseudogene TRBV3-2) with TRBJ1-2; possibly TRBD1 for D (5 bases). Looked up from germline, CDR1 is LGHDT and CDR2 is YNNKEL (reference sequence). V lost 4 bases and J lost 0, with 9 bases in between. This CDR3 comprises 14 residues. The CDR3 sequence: CASSPRGTNYGYTF. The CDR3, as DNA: TGTGCCAGCAGCCCAAGGGGCACTAACTATGGCTACACCTTC.

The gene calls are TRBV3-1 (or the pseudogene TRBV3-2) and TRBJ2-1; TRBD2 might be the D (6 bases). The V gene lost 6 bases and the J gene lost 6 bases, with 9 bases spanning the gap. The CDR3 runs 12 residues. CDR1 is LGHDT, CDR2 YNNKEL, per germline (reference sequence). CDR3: CASRQTSNEQFF. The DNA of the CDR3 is TGTGCCAGCAGACAGACTAGCAATGAGCAGTTCTTC.

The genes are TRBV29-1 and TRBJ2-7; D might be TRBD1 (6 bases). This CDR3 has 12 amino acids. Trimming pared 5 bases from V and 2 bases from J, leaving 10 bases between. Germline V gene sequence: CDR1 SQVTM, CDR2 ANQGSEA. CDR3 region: CSVTGNPYEQYF. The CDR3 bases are TGCAGCGTTACAGGGAATCCCTACGAGCAGTACTTC.

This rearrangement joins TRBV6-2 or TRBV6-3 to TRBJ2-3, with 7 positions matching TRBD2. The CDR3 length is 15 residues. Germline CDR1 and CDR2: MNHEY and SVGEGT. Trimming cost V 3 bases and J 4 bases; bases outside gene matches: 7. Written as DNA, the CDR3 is TGTGCCAGCAGTTATAGGCGGGAGAGGGCAGATACGCAGTATTTT. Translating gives CASSYRRERADTQYF.

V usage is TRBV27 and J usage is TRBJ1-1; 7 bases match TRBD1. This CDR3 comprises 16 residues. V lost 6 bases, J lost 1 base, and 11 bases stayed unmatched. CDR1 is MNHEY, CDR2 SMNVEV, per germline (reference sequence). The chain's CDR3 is CASRRSPGTANTEAFF. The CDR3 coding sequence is TGTGCCAGCAGGCGCTCCCCCGGGACAGCGAACACTGAAGCTTTCTTT.

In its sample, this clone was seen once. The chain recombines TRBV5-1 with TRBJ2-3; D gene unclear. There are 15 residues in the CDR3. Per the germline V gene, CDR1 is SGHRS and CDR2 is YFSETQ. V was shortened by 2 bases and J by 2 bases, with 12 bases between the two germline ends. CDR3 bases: TGCGCCAGCAGCTTTACCCAACCGGACACAGATACGCAGTATTTT. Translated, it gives CASSFTQPDTDTQYF. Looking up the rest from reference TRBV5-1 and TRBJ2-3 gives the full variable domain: KAGVTQTPRYLIKTRGQQVTLSCSPISGHRSVSWYQQTPGQGLQFLFEYFSETQRNKGNFPGRFSGRQFSNSRSEMNVSTLELGDSALYLCASSFTQPDTDTQYFGPGTRLTVL.

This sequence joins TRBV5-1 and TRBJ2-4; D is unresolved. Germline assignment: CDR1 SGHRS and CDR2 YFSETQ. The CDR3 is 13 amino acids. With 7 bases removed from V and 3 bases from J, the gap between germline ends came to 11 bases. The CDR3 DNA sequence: TGCGCCAGCCGTAAGGTGGGCAAAAACATTCAGTACTTC. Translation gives CASRKVGKNIQYF.